Below are 22 T cell receptor beta chains sequenced from a single sample in a study of T cells after yellow fever vaccination. MiXCR was run by TCRdb on the 5' RACE reads, yielding one entry per CDR3 protein. The sample shows some 500,000 distinct CDR3 sequences, about 14% of them seen only once. This specimen was PBMCs, taken on the day of the yellow fever booster vaccination. The receptors come from a man younger than 45 who received the YFV17D yellow fever vaccine.

The V gene is TRBV20-1, the J gene TRBJ1-1; 7 positions match TRBD1. Per the germline V gene, CDR1 is DFQATT and CDR2 is SNEGSKA (reference sequence). Losses at the gene ends were 6 bases for V and 2 bases for J; bases not matched to a gene: 3. This CDR3 comprises 12 residues. The CDR3 protein is CSANRGNTEAFF. Here the CDR3 DNA reads TGCAGTGCCAACAGGGGTAACACTGAAGCTTTCTTT.

Only a few counts were recorded for this clonotype. CDR3 in DNA: TGTGCCAGCAGCGTAGGGGAGGGCTTGAGCGAGCAGTACTTC. As protein: CASSVGEGLSEQYF. The genes are TRBV9 and TRBJ2-7, with 7 positions matching TRBD2. This CDR3 is built from 14 residues. Trimming removed 0 bases from V and 6 bases from J; junction bases left unmatched: 6. Per germline, CDR1 SGDLS and CDR2 YYNGEE.

V is TRBV7-2 and J is TRBJ2-7; no definite D call. This CDR3 spans 17 amino acids. Trimming cost V 1 base and J 3 bases, with 19 bases left between them. Per the germline V gene, CDR1 is SGHTA and CDR2 is FQGNSA. CDR3: CASSLVEDPEIGYEQYF. In nucleotides, the CDR3 is TGTGCCAGCAGCTTAGTCGAGGACCCAGAGATCGGCTACGAGCAGTACTTC.

This clonotype was seen only a few times. The V and J genes are TRBV12-3 or TRBV12-4 and TRBJ1-1; 7 bases fit TRBD1. The CDR3 totals 14 residues. The junction had 6 bases not matched to a gene; V was cut back by 6 bases and J by 2 bases. The CDR3 sequence: CASRLRTGNTEAFF. As DNA, the CDR3 is TGTGCCAGCAGGCTGCGGACAGGAAACACTGAAGCTTTCTTT.

The V gene is TRBV28, the J gene TRBJ2-7; 7 nucleotides agree with TRBD1. The CDR3 covers 15 residues. Losses at the gene ends were 6 bases for V and 3 bases for J; bases not matched to a gene: 11. The germline V gene encodes CDR1 MDHEN and CDR2 SYDVKM. The CDR3 reads CASSQGQELHYEQYF. CDR3 sequence (DNA): TGTGCCAGCAGCCAAGGACAGGAACTACACTACGAGCAGTACTTC.

This chain uses TRBV29-1 with TRBJ2-7; 8 bases are a match to TRBD2. The J segment lost 4 bases and the V segment lost 0 bases, leaving 32 bases of the junction unmatched. There are 23 residues in the CDR3. CDR1 SQVTM and CDR2 ANQGSEA come from the germline V gene. CDR3 bases: TGCAGCGTTGAAGATTGGGGTGATTCCGTAGGTAGCGGGAAACAAACGGGGCCGTACGAGCAGTACTTC. Translation gives CSVEDWGDSVGSGKQTGPYEQYF.

This clonotype was found many times. CDR3 sequence (DNA): TGCGCCAGCAACCAGGACTACCTAACCGGGGAGCTGTTTTTT. It is translated as CASNQDYLTGELFF. The V and J genes are TRBV5-1 and TRBJ2-2; D may be TRBD2 (6 bases). Germline CDR1 SGHRS, CDR2 YFSETQ. Trimming removed 6 bases at V and 5 bases at J, with 14 bases between. The CDR3 covers 14 residues.

This clonotype was recorded a few times. V usage is TRBV6-1 and J usage is TRBJ1-2; possible D gene TRBD1, 6 bases. Germline V CDR1 and CDR2: MNHNS, SASEGT. The CDR3 length is 13 residues. Trimming took 8 bases from V and 3 from J, leaving 13 bases between them. The DNA for the CDR3 is TGTGCCAGCTTTGGGGGGCTGGACTATGGCTACACCTTC. Its protein is CASFGGLDYGYTF.

Many counts were recorded for this clonotype. This sequence joins TRBV12-3 or TRBV12-4 and TRBJ2-5; D not resolved. Trimming left V 8 bases short and J 2 bases short, with 6 bases between. This CDR3 region has 11 residues. The CDR3 bases are TGTGCCAGCGGAGTTCAAGAGACCCAGTACTTC. It encodes CASGVQETQYF.

This clonotype was recorded at least ten times. The chain carries TRBV7-2 and TRBJ2-7, with 8 nucleotides matching TRBD1. This CDR3 has 15 residues. Germline CDR1 is SGHTA and CDR2 is FQGNSA. J gave up 6 bases and V 6 bases, and 13 bases lay outside the gene matches. CDR3 nucleotides: TGTGCCAGCAGTAGGATCGGACAGGGAGAGGTCGAGCAGTACTTC. Amino acid sequence: CASSRIGQGEVEQYF.

CDR3: CASSYSSPGGAKNIQYF. CDR3 bases: TGTGCCAGCAGTTACTCGAGCCCAGGGGGAGCCAAAAACATTCAGTACTTC. The V and J genes are TRBV6-5 and TRBJ2-4; TRBD1 aligns across 7 bases. Germline assignment: CDR1 MNHEY and CDR2 SVGAGI. Losses at the gene ends were 0 bases for V and 0 bases for J; bases not matched to a gene: 5. The CDR3 is 17 residues long.

The V gene is TRBV5-1, the J gene TRBJ2-5, with 8 bases aligning to TRBD1. Germline V lookup: CDR1 SGHRS, CDR2 YFSETQ. The ends lost 0 bases at V and 5 bases at J; junction bases unmatched: 6. This CDR3 comprises 15 residues. The CDR3 DNA reads as TGCGCCAGCAGCTTGGACAGGGGGGTATTGGAGACCCAGTACTTC. It specifies CASSLDRGVLETQYF.

This clonotype has only a few counts. J is TRBJ2-7 and V is TRBV7-2, with 7 bases that match TRBD1. The CDR3 extends over 12 amino acids. CDR1 is SGHTA, CDR2 FQGNSA, per germline. Trimming took 6 bases from V and 7 from J; bases not matched to a gene: 6. CDR3 residues: CASRPDRAEQYF. CDR3 coding DNA: TGTGCCAGCAGACCCGACAGGGCGGAGCAGTACTTC.

This clonotype was observed a handful of times. The chain recombines TRBV6-2 or TRBV6-3 with TRBJ1-5; D may be TRBD1 (5 bases). Trimming pared 7 bases from V and 2 bases from J, leaving 15 bases between. Germline loops: CDR1 MNHEY, CDR2 SVGEGT. The CDR3 is 15 amino acids. CDR3 residues: CASTQQGRGNQPQHF. CDR3 DNA sequence: TGTGCCAGCACCCAGCAGGGTAGGGGCAATCAGCCCCAGCATTTT.

The chain combines TRBV20-1 with TRBJ2-7; 8 bases match TRBD2. CDR3 length: 13 amino acids. The V segment lost 6 bases and the J segment 3 bases; nucleotides outside the gene matches: 7. Germline V CDR1 and CDR2: DFQATT, SNEGSKA (reference sequence). CDR3 loop: CSAGAGVGYEQYF. CDR3 in DNA: TGCAGTGCCGGAGCGGGAGTGGGCTACGAGCAGTACTTC.

The rearrangement links TRBV15 to TRBJ1-5; maybe TRBD1 (6 bases). This CDR3 is built from 17 residues. Germline V gives CDR1 LNHNV, CDR2 YYDKDF (reference sequence). Trimming removed 0 bases from V and 2 bases from J, with 14 bases in between. CDR3 DNA: TGTGCCACCAGCAGAGACGGGCAGGGGATTCGCAATCAGCCCCAGCATTTT. Translation: CATSRDGQGIRNQPQHF.

This rearrangement joins TRBV25-1 to TRBJ2-7; D is possibly TRBD1 (5 bases). Deletions cut 2 bases from V and 8 bases from J, with 10 bases between. CDR3 length: 12 amino acids. Germline values: CDR1 MGHDK, CDR2 SYGVNS. This CDR3 reads CASSEARQKQYF. DNA of the CDR3: TGTGCCAGCAGTGAAGCCCGACAGAAGCAGTACTTC.

Many counts were recorded for this clonotype. The V gene is TRBV3-1, the J gene TRBJ1-1; TRBD1 matches at 10 bases. V was pared by 6 bases and J by 4 bases, with 2 bases of the junction left unmatched. In germline, CDR1 is LGHDT, CDR2 YNNKEL (reference sequence). The length of the CDR3 is 13 residues. The CDR3, as DNA: TGTGCCAGCAGACGGACAGGGGGCACTGAAGCTTTCTTT. The encoded protein is CASRRTGGTEAFF.

This clonotype was picked up a small number of times. The CDR3 loop reads CASSPHNNEQFF. DNA for the CDR3: TGTGCCAGCAGCCCGCATAACAATGAGCAGTTCTTC. The chain couples TRBV7-6 to TRBJ2-1; D remains ambiguous. The CDR3 has 12 amino acids. The ends were cut back, 5 bases at V and 5 bases at J, with 7 bases in the middle. The germline gives CDR1 SGHVS, CDR2 FNYEAQ.

Only a few counts were recorded for this clonotype. CDR3 in DNA: TGCAGTGGACGAGAGGAGGGCTACGAGCAGTACTTC. Its translation is CSGREEGYEQYF. This chain joins TRBV20-1 and TRBJ2-7; tentatively, D is TRBD2 (6 bases). The germline gives CDR1 DFQATT, CDR2 SNEGSKA (reference sequence). This CDR3 contains 12 residues. V was trimmed by 7 bases and J by 3 bases, leaving 13 bases between them.

A few counts support this clonotype. The V gene is TRBV16, the J gene TRBJ2-1; D call uncertain. Trimming removed 5 bases at V and 8 bases at J, with 10 bases between. Germline CDR1 and CDR2: KGHSY and FQNENV. There are 12 residues in the CDR3. The DNA of the CDR3 is TGTGCCAGCAGCGATCGGATGGATGAGCAGTTCTTC. Amino acid sequence: CASSDRMDEQFF.

The J gene is TRBJ2-3, the V gene TRBV7-2, with 9 bases identical to TRBD2. The CDR3 is 14 amino acids. CDR1 and CDR2 (germline): SGHTA, FQGNSA. After removal of 6 bases from V and 5 bases from J, the junction contained 6 bases not matched to a gene. DNA of the CDR3: TGTGCCAGCAGGATTGGACTAGCGCAAGATACGCAGTATTTT. As protein: CASRIGLAQDTQYF.